This record concerns one TCR beta chain sequence. Antigen: not known. This entry belongs to a study of blood T cells in healthy people across ages. The study's findings and limits: Diversity estimated from one million T cells was considered an underestimate. Diversity was higher, and naive CD4+ cells more numerous, in long-lived donors than in aged donors.

A second 7 to 11 cycle PCR used barcoded and J-beta primers. Via MiXCR, TCRdb re-called the 5' RACE reads, giving one row per CDR3 protein. Among about 680,000 distinct CDR3 sequences, 49% were seen once, and the ten largest hold 30% to 35%. Each donor had approximately 10 milliliters of peripheral blood drawn. The CDR3 is 16 amino acids. The V and J ends lost 8 bases and 0 bases respectively, with 14 bases between them. Germline loops: CDR1 MNHEY, CDR2 SVGEGT. Specimen: blood. The sequence derives from a woman aged 55-69 years in good health. The chain has TRBV6-2 or TRBV6-3 and TRBJ2-6; D perhaps matches TRBD2 (5 bases). The CDR3 spells CASENAGLSGANVLTF. CDR3 in DNA: TGTGCCAGCGAAAACGCGGGCCTCTCTGGGGCCAACGTCCTGACTTTC.